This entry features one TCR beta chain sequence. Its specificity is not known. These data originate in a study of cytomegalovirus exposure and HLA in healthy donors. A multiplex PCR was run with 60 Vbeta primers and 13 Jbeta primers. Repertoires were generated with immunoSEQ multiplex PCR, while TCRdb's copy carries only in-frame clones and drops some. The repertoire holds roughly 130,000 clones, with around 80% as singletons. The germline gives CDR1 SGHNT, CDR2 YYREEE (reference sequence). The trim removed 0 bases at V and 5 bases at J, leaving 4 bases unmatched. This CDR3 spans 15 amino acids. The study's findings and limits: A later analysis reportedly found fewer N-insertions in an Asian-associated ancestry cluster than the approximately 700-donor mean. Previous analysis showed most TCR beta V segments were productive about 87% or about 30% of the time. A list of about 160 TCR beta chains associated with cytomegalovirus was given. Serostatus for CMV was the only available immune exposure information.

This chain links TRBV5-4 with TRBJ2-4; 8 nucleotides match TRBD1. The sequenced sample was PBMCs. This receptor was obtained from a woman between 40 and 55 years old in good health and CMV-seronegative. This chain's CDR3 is CASSLDYRGENIQYF. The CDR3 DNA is TGTGCCAGCAGCTTGGACTACAGGGGGGAAAACATTCAGTACTTC.